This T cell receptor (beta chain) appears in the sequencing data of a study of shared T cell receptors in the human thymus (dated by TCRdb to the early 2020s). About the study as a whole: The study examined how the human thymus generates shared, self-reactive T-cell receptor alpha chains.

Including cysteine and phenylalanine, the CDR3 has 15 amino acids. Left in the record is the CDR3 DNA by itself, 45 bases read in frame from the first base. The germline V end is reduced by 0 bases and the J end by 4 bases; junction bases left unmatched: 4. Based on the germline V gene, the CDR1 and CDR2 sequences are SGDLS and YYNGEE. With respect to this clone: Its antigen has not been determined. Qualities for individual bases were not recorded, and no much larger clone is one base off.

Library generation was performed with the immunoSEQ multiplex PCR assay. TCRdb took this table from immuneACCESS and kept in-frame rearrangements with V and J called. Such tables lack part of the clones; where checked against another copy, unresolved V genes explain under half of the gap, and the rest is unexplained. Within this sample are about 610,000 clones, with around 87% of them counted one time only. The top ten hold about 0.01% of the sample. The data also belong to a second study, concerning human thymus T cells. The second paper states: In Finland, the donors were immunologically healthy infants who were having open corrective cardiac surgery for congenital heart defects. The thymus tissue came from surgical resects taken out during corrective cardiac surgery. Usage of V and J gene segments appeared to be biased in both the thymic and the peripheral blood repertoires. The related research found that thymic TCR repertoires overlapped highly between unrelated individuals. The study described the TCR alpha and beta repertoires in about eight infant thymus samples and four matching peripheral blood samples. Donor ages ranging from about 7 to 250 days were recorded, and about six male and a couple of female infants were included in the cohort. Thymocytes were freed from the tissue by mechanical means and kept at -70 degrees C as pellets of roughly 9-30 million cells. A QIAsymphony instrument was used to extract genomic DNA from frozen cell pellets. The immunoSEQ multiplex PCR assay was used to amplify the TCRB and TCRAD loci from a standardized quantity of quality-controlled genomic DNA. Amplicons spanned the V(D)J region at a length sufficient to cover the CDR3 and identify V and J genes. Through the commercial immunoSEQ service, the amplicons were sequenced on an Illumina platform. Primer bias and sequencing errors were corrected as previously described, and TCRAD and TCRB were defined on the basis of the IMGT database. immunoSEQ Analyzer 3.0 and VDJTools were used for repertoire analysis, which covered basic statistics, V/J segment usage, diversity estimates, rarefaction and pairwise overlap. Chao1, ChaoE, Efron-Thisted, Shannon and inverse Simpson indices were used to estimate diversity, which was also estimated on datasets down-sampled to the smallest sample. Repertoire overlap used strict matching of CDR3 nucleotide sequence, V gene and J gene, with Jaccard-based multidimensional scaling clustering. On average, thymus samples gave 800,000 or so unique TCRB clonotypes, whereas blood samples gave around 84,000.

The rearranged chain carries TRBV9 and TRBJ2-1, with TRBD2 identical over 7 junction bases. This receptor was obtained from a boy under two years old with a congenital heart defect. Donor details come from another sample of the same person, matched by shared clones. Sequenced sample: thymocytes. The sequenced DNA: TGTGCCAGCAGCGTAGGAGGGAGGGTTTACAATGAGCAGTTCTTC. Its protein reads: CASSVGGRVYNEQFF.